This T cell receptor (beta chain) was sequenced for a study of blood T cell repertoires in COVID-19. Study-wide context: Sources were T cells, B-cell-depleted T cells, or PBMCs; the material itself was cDNA or gDNA.

Germline CDR1 is PRHDT and CDR2 is FYEKMQ (reference sequence). This CDR3 spans 14 amino acids. Trimming left V 2 bases short and J 7 bases short, with 13 bases between. Under the authors' procedure: Amplification from reference gene primers served as the basis for estimated nucleated cell counts. Data came from immunoSEQ multiplex PCR; TCRdb stores just in-frame clones and leaves some out. V and J calls plus clone size are reproduced from that table; the DNA served to infer D and trimming. The sample lists a few hundred thousand clones, around 89% occurring once. Recruits, aged roughly 18 to 100 years, lived in 20 to 30 US areas.

V usage is TRBV13 and J usage is TRBJ2-3, with a tentative D call TRBD2 (6 bases). What was sequenced was PBMCs or T cells enriched from blood (not recorded which). The clonotype was recovered from a woman aged 50 to 65 who had recovered from COVID-19. This chain's CDR3 is CASSLNGRFNTQYF. For the CDR3, the DNA is TGTGCCAGCAGCTTAAACGGGAGATTTAATACGCAGTATTTT.